A single sample gave rise to the 27 T cell receptor beta chains below, sequenced in a study of response to subunit inactivated influenza vaccine. One entry per CDR3 protein results from TCRdb running MiXCR on the RT-PCR reads. This sample has around 150,000 distinct CDR3 sequences, with approximately 10% found just once. The specimen was non-naive T cells sorted from PBMCs, collected roughly 6 weeks after vaccination. The receptors were sampled from a man aged 50 or older who received an inactivated influenza vaccine.

This clonotype was picked up many times. The chain is built from TRBV20-1 and TRBJ1-1, with D maybe TRBD1 (6 bases). Germline-derived CDR1 and CDR2 are DFQATT and SNEGSKA (reference sequence). The CDR3 runs to 13 residues. The ends were cut back, 3 bases at V and 1 base at J, with 9 bases in the middle. CDR3 nucleotide sequence: TGCAGTGCTAGCCCCAGGGGGAACACTGAAGCTTTCTTT. Residues: CSASPRGNTEAFF.

In its sample, this clonotype was seen many times. V usage is TRBV4-2 and J usage is TRBJ1-5; D possibly corresponds to TRBD1 (6 bases). The V and J ends lost 3 bases and 4 bases respectively, with 16 bases between them. The CDR3 runs to 16 residues. Germline CDR1 reads LGHNA; CDR2 reads YNFKEQ. In nucleotides, the CDR3 is TGTGCCAGCAGCCAGGGGGCGGGGGGCGCGAATCAGCCCCAGCATTTT. Translation: CASSQGAGGANQPQHF.

The chain couples TRBV2 to TRBJ1-3, with D possibly matching TRBD1 (5 bases). The CDR3 runs to 16 residues. The germline CDR1 and CDR2 sequences are SNHLY and FYNNEI. The ends were cut back, 1 base at V and 0 bases at J, with 10 bases in the middle. The CDR3 spells CASSEGQGNSGNTIYF. Written as DNA, the CDR3 is TGTGCCAGCAGTGAAGGGCAGGGCAACTCTGGAAACACCATATATTTT.

The chain links TRBV20-1 to TRBJ1-5; D not resolved. The CDR3 has 17 amino acids. CDR1 and CDR2 from the germline V gene are DFQATT and SNEGSKA (reference sequence). V was cut by 1 base and J by 0 bases, with 16 bases left in between. DNA for the CDR3: TGCAGTGCTAGAGGCTGGCGGGGTCGAAATAGCAATCAGCCCCAGCATTTT. Amino acids: CSARGWRGRNSNQPQHF.

The chain links TRBV3-1 to TRBJ1-2, with D perhaps TRBD1 (6 bases). The CDR3 is made up of 14 amino acids. Trimming removed 4 bases from V and 4 bases from J, with 13 bases in between. Per germline, CDR1 LGHDT and CDR2 YNNKEL (reference sequence). CDR3: CASSPTGMAYGYTF. CDR3 sequence (DNA): TGTGCCAGCAGCCCCACAGGGATGGCCTATGGCTACACCTTC.

J is TRBJ1-5 and V is TRBV3-1; perhaps TRBD1 as D (5 bases). V was trimmed by 0 bases and J by 11 bases, leaving 17 bases between them. The CDR3 has 15 residues. Germline CDR1 reads LGHDT; CDR2 reads YNNKEL (reference sequence). The CDR3, as DNA: TGTGCCAGCAGCCAAGATTGGGGCCCCTCTTCGACCCAGCATTTT. It translates to CASSQDWGPSSTQHF.

This clonotype was observed many times. V is TRBV7-2 and J is TRBJ2-7; D is undetermined. Deletions cut 4 bases from V and 3 bases from J, with 7 bases between. From germline, CDR1 is SGHTA and CDR2 FQGNSA. The CDR3 is 12 residues long. The CDR3 DNA reads TGTGCCAGCAGCTACAGCCTCTACGAGCAGTACTTC. Translated: CASSYSLYEQYF.

This clonotype was observed a few times. The chain uses TRBV7-9 and TRBJ2-2; D unclear. With 9 bases removed from V and 6 bases from J, the gap between germline ends came to 20 bases. The CDR3 consists of 15 residues. Germline V gene lookup returns CDR1 SEHNR and CDR2 FQNEAQ (reference sequence). The CDR3 sequence is CASQHLEWVAGELFF. CDR3 nucleotides: TGTGCCAGTCAACACCTTGAATGGGTGGCCGGGGAGCTGTTTTTT. Together with reference TRBV7-9 and TRBJ2-2, the CDR3 gives the full variable domain: DTGVSQNPRHKITKRGQNVTFRCDPISEHNRLYWYRQTLGQGPEFLTYFQNEAQLEKSRLLSDRFSAERPKGSFSTLEIQRTEQGDSAMYLCASQHLEWVAGELFFGEGSRLTVL.

This rearrangement joins TRBV4-2 to TRBJ1-2, with TRBD1 identical over 9 bases. The CDR3 consists of 18 residues. The germline CDR1 and CDR2 sequences are LGHNA and YNFKEQ. After removal of 0 bases from V and 4 bases from J, the junction contained 12 bases not matched to a gene. The CDR3 DNA follows: TGTGCCAGCAGCCAAGACCCGGGACAGGGTTTTCATCGCTATGGCTACACCTTC. It translates to CASSQDPGQGFHRYGYTF.

The table lists this clonotype with many counts. The genes are TRBV5-1 and TRBJ1-3, with a weak D call TRBD1 (6 bases). Trimming took off 3 bases at V and 4 bases at J, with 14 bases between the two ends. Germline V gene lookup returns CDR1 SGHRS and CDR2 YFSETQ. The CDR3 spans 15 residues. CDR3 nucleotides: TGCGCCAGCAGCTCCACCGGGACATTCGGAAACACCATATATTTT. Amino acid sequence: CASSSTGTFGNTIYF.

V gene TRBV6-5 combines with J gene TRBJ1-6, with TRBD1 as a possible D gene (6 bases). Trimming took off 7 bases at V and 7 bases at J, with 17 bases between the two ends. From germline, CDR1 is MNHEY and CDR2 SVGAGI. CDR3 length: 15 amino acids. The CDR3 bases are TGTGCCAGCATTAGAACAGGGCCGGTCAATTCACCCCTCCACTTT. Translated: CASIRTGPVNSPLHF.

CDR3 in amino acids: CASSLRAGVRNSPLHF. In DNA form, the CDR3 reads TGTGCCAGCAGCTTAAGAGCGGGGGTTCGAAATTCACCCCTCCACTTT. This chain joins TRBV7-8 and TRBJ1-6, with TRBD1 as a possible D gene (5 bases). The CDR3 loop spans 16 amino acids. Trimming took off 2 bases at V and 7 bases at J, with 15 bases between the two ends. Germline CDR1 and CDR2: SGHVS and FQNEAQ.

The chain combines TRBV18 with TRBJ2-2; perhaps TRBD2 as D (5 bases). The CDR3 sequence is 14 residues long. Trimming cost V 0 bases and J 4 bases, with 6 bases left between them. Germline V gene data show CDR1 as KGHSH and CDR2 as LQKENI. The CDR3 DNA reads TGTGCCAGCTCACCACCTGCGGGCACCGGGGAGCTGTTTTTT. Amino acid sequence: CASSPPAGTGELFF.

This clonotype showed up many times. CDR3 sequence reads: CASSLAWLGDIQYF. DNA for the CDR3: TGCGCCAGCAGCTTGGCCTGGCTGGGGGACATTCAGTACTTC. V usage is TRBV5-1 and J usage is TRBJ2-4; either TRBD1 or TRBD2 may supply D (5 bases each). This CDR3 spans 14 amino acids. Trimming removed 0 bases at V and 8 bases at J, with 12 bases between. CDR1 and CDR2 (germline): SGHRS, YFSETQ. The entire variable domain, with the rest obtained from reference TRBV5-1 and TRBJ2-4, is as follows: KAGVTQTPRYLIKTRGQQVTLSCSPISGHRSVSWYQQTPGQGLQFLFEYFSETQRNKGNFPGRFSGRQFSNSRSEMNVSTLELGDSALYLCASSLAWLGDIQYFGAGTRLSVL.

This clonotype was counted many times. V and J are TRBV7-6 and TRBJ2-7; TRBD2 matches 10 bases. The CDR3 loop spans 15 amino acids. The germline CDR1 and CDR2 sequences are SGHVS and FNYEAQ. J lost 2 bases, V lost 5 bases, and 6 bases had no gene match. CDR3 sequence (DNA): TGTGCCAGCAGCCCCGGAACTAGCGGGACCTACGAGCAGTACTTC. This gives the protein CASSPGTSGTYEQYF. The whole variable domain, remainder taken from reference TRBV7-6 and TRBJ2-7, is GAGVSQSPRYKVTKRGQDVALRCDPISGHVSLYWYRQALGQGPEFLTYFNYEAQQDKSGLPNDRFSAERPEGSISTLTIQRTEQRDSAMYRCASSPGTSGTYEQYFGPGTRLTVT.

The chain carries TRBV7-2 and TRBJ2-7, with 8 bases that match TRBD1. The germline gives CDR1 SGHTA, CDR2 FQGNSA. The CDR3 is 15 residues long. Unmatched junction bases numbered 5, after V lost 2 bases and J lost 2 bases. The DNA of the CDR3 is TGTGCCAGCAGCTTACGGGGACAGGCCACCTACGAGCAGTACTTC. This encodes CASSLRGQATYEQYF.

This sequence joins TRBV11-1 and TRBJ2-1; D not certain. CDR3 length: 14 residues. The germline CDR1 and CDR2 sequences are SGHAT and FQDESV (reference sequence). The V end lost 7 bases, the J end lost 0 bases, and 10 bases lay between the germline ends. The CDR3 DNA sequence: TGTGCCAGCACGACGGCTAGCTCCTACAATGAGCAGTTCTTC. This translates into CASTTASSYNEQFF.

The chain has TRBV9 and TRBJ1-2; D is possibly TRBD1 (5 bases). The CDR3 consists of 15 residues. Germline CDR1 and CDR2: SGDLS and YYNGEE. V gave up 0 bases and J gave up 4 bases, with 13 bases separating them. CDR3 sequence: CASSVDPGGTYGYTF. The CDR3 nucleotides are TGTGCCAGCAGCGTAGACCCGGGAGGGACCTATGGCTACACCTTC.

This clonotype showed up just a few times. V and J are TRBV7-2 and TRBJ2-7; TRBD1 matches at 7 bases. Looked up from germline, CDR1 is SGHTA and CDR2 is FQGNSA. V trimming: 5 bases; J trimming: 5 bases; junction bases outside the gene matches: 6. The CDR3 consists of 13 residues. DNA of the CDR3: TGTGCCAGCAGCATGACAGGGTTCCACGAGCAGTACTTC. Translation: CASSMTGFHEQYF.

The chain combines TRBV28 with TRBJ2-7, with D perhaps TRBD1 (5 bases). In germline, CDR1 is MDHEN, CDR2 SYDVKM. V was trimmed by 6 bases and J by 1 base, leaving 13 bases between them. The CDR3 runs to 14 residues. In DNA, the CDR3 is TGTGCCAGCAGCCCCCAGACAGTTTCCTACGAGCAGTACTTC. As protein: CASSPQTVSYEQYF.

This clonotype was found a few times. The chain recombines TRBV5-6 with TRBJ2-1, with D uncertain. Germline V gives CDR1 SGHDT, CDR2 YYEEEE. This CDR3 region has 16 residues. V was pared by 4 bases and J by 7 bases, with 21 bases between. CDR3 nucleotide sequence: TGTGCCAGCAGCCCGGGCGCGCTCCTAAACGTGAATGAGCAGTTCTTC. Translation: CASSPGALLNVNEQFF.

This clonotype was seen more than once but under ten times. The rearrangement links TRBV6-2 or TRBV6-3 to TRBJ1-1, with a tentative D call TRBD1 (6 bases). This CDR3 is 14 amino acids long. The germline V and J ends were trimmed by 6 bases and 6 bases, with 17 bases remaining between them. Germline V gene data show CDR1 as MNHEY and CDR2 as SVGEGT. CDR3 sequence reads: CASSVAGGASEAFF. The CDR3 region has the DNA TGTGCCAGCAGCGTCGCGGGGGGCGCATCTGAAGCTTTCTTT.

This clonotype has more than one count but fewer than ten. V usage is TRBV6-5 and J usage is TRBJ1-4; D may be TRBD1 (5 bases). Germline V CDR1 and CDR2: MNHEY, SVGAGI. The length of the CDR3 is 15 residues. With 4 bases removed from V and 3 bases from J, the gap between germline ends came to 12 bases. The CDR3 DNA sequence: TGTGCCAGCAGTTGGGTTGGGGCTTCTAATGAAAAACTGTTTTTT. It translates to CASSWVGASNEKLFF.

This clonotype was detected a few times. This chain links TRBV6-1 with TRBJ2-1; 9 positions match TRBD1. Germline-derived CDR1 and CDR2 are MNHNS and SASEGT. Unmatched junction bases numbered 13, after V lost 0 bases and J lost 7 bases. This CDR3 is built from 18 residues. The CDR3 spells CASSEALYGTGGLNEQFF. In DNA, the CDR3 is TGTGCCAGCAGTGAAGCGCTTTATGGAACAGGGGGCTTGAATGAGCAGTTCTTC.

The chain employs TRBV20-1 and TRBJ2-1; 14 bases fit TRBD2. The CDR3 length is 17 residues. The V gene's germline CDR1 is DFQATT and CDR2 SNEGSKA (reference sequence). The J segment lost 3 bases and the V segment lost 3 bases, leaving 7 bases of the junction unmatched. Written as DNA, the CDR3 is TGCAGTGCTAGGAAGACTAGCGGGGGGGTTCGCTACAATGAGCAGTTCTTC. Its translation is CSARKTSGGVRYNEQFF.

This clonotype came up many times. The rearrangement links TRBV5-1 to TRBJ1-4, with 7 bases that match TRBD1. CDR1 is SGHRS and CDR2 is YFSETQ in the germline V gene. Trimming at V came to 3 bases and at J to 3 bases, leaving 2 bases not matched to a gene. This CDR3 has 14 amino acids. The CDR3 DNA reads TGCGCCAGCAGCTCCGGGACAGCTAATGAAAAACTGTTTTTT. As protein: CASSSGTANEKLFF. Combining the CDR3 with reference TRBV5-1 and TRBJ1-4 gives the whole variable domain KAGVTQTPRYLIKTRGQQVTLSCSPISGHRSVSWYQQTPGQGLQFLFEYFSETQRNKGNFPGRFSGRQFSNSRSEMNVSTLELGDSALYLCASSSGTANEKLFFGSGTQLSVL.

This clonotype was seen ten or more times. The gene calls are TRBV28 and TRBJ2-7; D may be TRBD2 (5 bases). Germline V gene lookup returns CDR1 MDHEN and CDR2 SYDVKM. The CDR3 is made up of 13 amino acids. Trimming pared 2 bases from V and 3 bases from J, leaving 8 bases between. The CDR3 nucleotides are TGTGCCAGCAGTTTAAGAGGGCTCTACGAGCAGTACTTC. This sequence encodes CASSLRGLYEQYF.